The 32 T cell receptor beta chains given below trace back to one sample, sequenced in a study of regulatory T cells in long-lasting Graves disease. Time point reported: newly diagnosed GD, antithyroid drugs for less than 3 months. From RNA extracted from PBMCs, the TCR library was made. Through Arm-PCR of CDR3 regions and iRepertoire HTBI primers, TCR beta libraries were built. TCRdb ran MiXCR on the multiplex PCR reads and lists one entry per CDR3 protein. Of over 400,000 distinct CDR3 sequences in the sample, around 15% were seen once. The same specimen was also included in a second study, on T cells in Graves' hyperthyroidism and ophthalmopathy.

This specimen was peripheral blood mononuclear cells (PBMCs), taken at new diagnosis, from a patient treated with antithyroid drugs. The receptors stem from a woman in her fifties or sixties with Graves disease.

This sequence joins TRBV4-1 and TRBJ1-2; 8 bases match TRBD1. V gave up 1 base and J gave up 6 bases; unmatched junction bases: 19. This CDR3 spans 19 amino acids. CDR1 is MGHRA and CDR2 is YSYEKL in the germline V gene. In DNA, the CDR3 is TGCGCCAGCAGCCAAGGACTGGGCCGCCAGGGGGCGCGGGGTAATGGCTACACCTTC. Translation gives CASSQGLGRQGARGNGYTF.

This clonotype came up many times. As DNA, the CDR3 is TGTGCCAGCAGCCTATTTCCCCTGGGACTAGCGACGAACACCGGGGAGCTGTTTTTT. It specifies CASSLFPLGLATNTGELFF. The V and J genes are TRBV6-1 and TRBJ2-2, with 10 bases aligning to TRBD2. The germline V gene encodes CDR1 MNHNS and CDR2 SASEGT. Trimming took 6 bases from V and 0 from J; bases not matched to a gene: 13. The CDR3 runs 19 residues.

CDR3 protein: CASSYLGGTEAFF. CDR3 bases: TGTGCCAGCAGTTACCTCGGGGGCACTGAAGCTTTCTTT. The chain recombines TRBV27 with TRBJ1-1; D might be TRBD1 (5 bases). CDR3 size: 13 residues. Germline CDR1 is MNHEY and CDR2 is SMNVEV (reference sequence). V shed 4 bases and J shed 4 bases, with 10 bases lying between them.

V and J are TRBV7-8 and TRBJ2-1, with TRBD2 matching over 12 bases. The ends lost 3 bases at V and 4 bases at J; junction bases unmatched: 4. CDR3 size: 16 residues. The germline V gene encodes CDR1 SGHVS and CDR2 FQNEAQ. The DNA for the CDR3 is TGTGCCAGCAGCTTTTTCGGGACTAGCGGGTACAATGAGCAGTTCTTC. The encoded protein is CASSFFGTSGYNEQFF.

In this sample, this clonotype turned up once. This sequence may be a read error, since a much larger clone differs from it by one base. V and J are TRBV28 and TRBJ2-1, with D uncertain. CDR3 size: 12 residues. V lost 4 bases to trimming and J lost 4 bases, with 5 bases between them. Germline CDR1 reads MDHEN; CDR2 reads SYDVKM. DNA of the CDR3: TGTGCCAGCAGTTGGCAGTACAATGAGCAGTTCTTC. Translated: CASSWQYNEQFF.

Ten or more counts support this clonotype. CDR3 sequence: CASSLGRDPPPADTQYF. In DNA, the CDR3 is TGCGCCAGCAGCTTGGGTCGGGACCCCCCTCCCGCGGATACGCAGTATTTT. The gene calls are TRBV5-1 and TRBJ2-3, with D perhaps being TRBD1 or TRBD2 (5 bases each). The V and J ends lost 0 bases and 6 bases respectively, with 20 bases between them. The CDR3 covers 17 residues. Per the germline V gene, CDR1 is SGHRS and CDR2 is YFSETQ.

At least ten counts were recorded for this clonotype. The chain joins TRBV27 to TRBJ1-2, with TRBD1 matching over 10 bases. Germline CDR1 MNHEY, CDR2 SMNVEV (reference sequence). Trimming cost V 3 bases and J 2 bases; bases outside gene matches: 3. The CDR3 is made up of 15 amino acids. CDR3 loop: CASSLSGQGNYGYTF. Here the CDR3 DNA reads TGTGCCAGCAGTTTGTCGGGACAGGGGAACTATGGCTACACCTTC.

This clonotype was counted ten times or more. The chain couples TRBV6-2 or TRBV6-3 to TRBJ2-3; D is undetermined. This CDR3 has 15 residues. Germline lookup yields CDR1 MNHEY and CDR2 SVGEGT. V was trimmed by 11 bases and J by 3 bases, leaving 21 bases between them. The CDR3 spells CAEKGAWLGTDTQYF. CDR3 sequence (DNA): TGTGCCGAAAAAGGCGCCTGGTTGGGTACAGATACGCAGTATTTT.

This clonotype has only a few counts. The gene calls are TRBV3-1 and TRBJ2-7; TRBD1 might be the D (5 bases). In germline, CDR1 is LGHDT, CDR2 YNNKEL (reference sequence). V was clipped by 1 base and J by 2 bases, with 12 bases between them. The CDR3 covers 15 residues. Here the CDR3 DNA reads TGTGCCAGCAGCCAAGGTTTGGCCAGGGCCTACGAGCAGTACTTC. Residues: CASSQGLARAYEQYF.

In this sample, this clonotype turned up many times. The chain is built from TRBV7-3 and TRBJ2-1; 8 bases are a match to TRBD2. The CDR3 runs 17 residues. Germline-derived CDR1 and CDR2 are SGHTA and FQGTGA. Trimming removed 1 base from V and 0 bases from J; junction bases left unmatched: 5. The CDR3 sequence is CASSLKSGLDSYNEQFF. The CDR3 DNA reads as TGTGCCAGCAGCTTAAAATCGGGACTAGACTCCTACAATGAGCAGTTCTTC.

This clonotype was observed at least ten times. The rearrangement uses TRBV29-1 and TRBJ2-1; D remains ambiguous. The CDR3 sequence is 12 residues long. V lost 1 base and J lost 7, with 8 bases in between. Per germline, CDR1 SQVTM and CDR2 ANQGSEA. CDR3 amino acids: CSVEANKNEQFF. For the CDR3, the DNA is TGCAGCGTTGAAGCCAACAAGAATGAGCAGTTCTTC.

This clonotype was seen a few times. This chain uses TRBV20-1 with TRBJ2-7, with 8 positions matching TRBD1. CDR3 length: 13 amino acids. With 1 base clipped from V and 4 bases from J, the junction kept 3 bases outside the gene matches. In germline, CDR1 is DFQATT, CDR2 SNEGSKA (reference sequence). CDR3 residues: CSARGGQEYEQYF. The CDR3, as DNA: TGCAGTGCTAGAGGGGGACAGGAGTACGAGCAGTACTTC.

This clonotype came up many times. The V and J genes are TRBV18 and TRBJ2-3; D gene uncertain. V was trimmed by 1 base and J by 2 bases, leaving 10 bases between them. The length of the CDR3 is 15 residues. The V gene's germline CDR1 is KGHSH and CDR2 LQKENI. CDR3 bases: TGTGCCAGCTCACCACGGACGGAACCCACAGATACGCAGTATTTT. Translated: CASSPRTEPTDTQYF. The full variable domain, with the rest looked up from reference TRBV18 and TRBJ2-3, is NAGVMQNPRHLVRRRGQEARLRCSPMKGHSHVYWYRQLPEEGLKFMVYLQKENIIDESGMPKERFSAEFPKEGPSILRIQQVVRGDSAAYFCASSPRTEPTDTQYFGPGTRLTVL.

The count of this clonotype is one. The chain carries TRBV7-9 and TRBJ2-1; the match to TRBD2 covers 10 bases. The CDR3 runs to 15 residues. The germline gives CDR1 SEHNR, CDR2 FQNEAQ (reference sequence). J was trimmed by 9 bases and V by 3 bases; bases with no gene match: 8. The CDR3 nucleotides read TGTGCCAGCAGCTTTACTAGCGGGAAGGGTAGTGAGCAGTTCTTC. It specifies CASSFTSGKGSEQFF.

The chain combines TRBV10-3 with TRBJ2-2, with 10 bases fitting TRBD1. With 3 bases clipped from V and 4 bases from J, the junction kept 5 bases outside the gene matches. This CDR3 comprises 16 residues. Germline V gene lookup returns CDR1 ENHRY and CDR2 SYGVKD. CDR3 DNA: TGTGCCATCAGTGATAGCCGGACAGGGGGCACCGGGGAGCTGTTTTTT. Translation: CAISDSRTGGTGELFF.

This clonotype was seen ten or more times. The genes are TRBV9 and TRBJ2-3; TRBD2 matches at 14 bases. The CDR3 runs 16 residues. The germline V gene has CDR1 SGDLS and CDR2 YYNGEE. J was trimmed by 6 bases and V by 0 bases; bases with no gene match: 3. This CDR3 is CASSVGLAGGADTQYF. DNA of the CDR3: TGTGCCAGCAGCGTAGGACTAGCGGGAGGGGCGGATACGCAGTATTTT.

This clonotype was detected many times. The rearrangement uses TRBV24-1 and TRBJ2-3; D may match TRBD1 or TRBD2 (5 bases each). Trimming took off 0 bases at V and 2 bases at J, with 5 bases between the two ends. The CDR3 loop spans 14 amino acids. Germline CDR1 is KGHDR and CDR2 is SFDVKD. CDR3 loop: CATSDLGTTDTQYF. As DNA, the CDR3 is TGTGCCACCAGTGATTTGGGGACCACAGATACGCAGTATTTT.

This clonotype has ten or more counts. The chain joins TRBV7-6 to TRBJ2-3, with 13 bases aligning to TRBD2. This CDR3 has 15 amino acids. Unmatched junction bases numbered 6, after V lost 6 bases and J lost 6 bases. Germline CDR1 reads SGHVS; CDR2 reads FNYEAQ. The CDR3 sequence: CASRPGLAGQDTQYF. The CDR3 region has the DNA TGTGCCAGCAGACCGGGACTAGCGGGACAGGATACGCAGTATTTT.

About this clonotype: The final CDR3 position lacks the conserved phenylalanine or tryptophan, pointing to a likely read error. The chain joins TRBV20-1 to TRBJ2-1; 10 nucleotides align to TRBD2. Germline V gives CDR1 DFQATT, CDR2 SNEGSKA (reference sequence). The CDR3 is 18 residues long. V shed 1 base, J shed 7 bases, and the junction held 16 bases outside the gene matches. CDR3 in amino acids: CSARGLAGVLSTGNEQFS. CDR3 bases: TGCAGTGCTAGAGGGCTAGCGGGAGTACTAAGCACTGGTAATGAGCAGTTCTCC.

This clonotype was found many times. This chain uses TRBV2 with TRBJ2-2; D assignment may be TRBD1 or TRBD2 (5 bases each). Germline V lookup: CDR1 SNHLY, CDR2 FYNNEI. Trimming took 2 bases from V and 6 from J, leaving 7 bases between them. This CDR3 spans 13 amino acids. CDR3 in amino acids: CASSEWGSGELFF. CDR3 nucleotides: TGTGCCAGCAGTGAATGGGGGTCCGGGGAGCTGTTTTTT.

This clonotype came up many times. This sequence joins TRBV28 and TRBJ1-2, with D possibly matching TRBD1 (5 bases). Looked up from germline, CDR1 is MDHEN and CDR2 is SYDVKM. The V end lost 5 bases, the J end lost 8 bases, and 12 bases lay between the germline ends. CDR3 length equals 12 residues. The CDR3 nucleotides read TGTGCCAGCAGTCCTTCAGGGTTGGGCTACACCTTC. It is translated as CASSPSGLGYTF.

A word on this clonotype: A much bigger clone sits one base away, suggesting this may be a read error. The V gene is TRBV12-3 or TRBV12-4, the J gene TRBJ1-2, with a weak D call TRBD1 (5 bases). This CDR3 has 14 amino acids. The CDR3 region is CASGTGTPTYGFTF. The CDR3 DNA reads as TGTGCCAGCGGGACGGGGACCCCGACCTATGGCTTCACCTTC.

This clonotype was seen a few times. The rearrangement links TRBV20-1 to TRBJ2-2; 9 nucleotides agree with TRBD1. In germline, CDR1 is DFQATT, CDR2 SNEGSKA (reference sequence). The CDR3 has 15 amino acids. J was trimmed by 4 bases and V by 4 bases; bases with no gene match: 7. CDR3 DNA: TGCAGTGCTACTGGACAGGGGTGGTTCACCGGGGAGCTGTTTTTT. Protein product: CSATGQGWFTGELFF.

This clonotype was recorded at least ten times. Here the CDR3 reads CASTSRVRGHNEQFF. In nucleotides, the CDR3 is TGTGCCAGCACCTCGCGTGTCAGGGGGCATAATGAGCAGTTCTTC. The chain couples TRBV6-1 to TRBJ2-1; 8 positions match TRBD1. From germline, CDR1 is MNHNS and CDR2 SASEGT. This CDR3 contains 15 residues. Unmatched junction bases numbered 12, after V lost 7 bases and J lost 7 bases.

The rearrangement links TRBV7-9 to TRBJ1-5, with D perhaps TRBD1 (5 bases). The CDR3 loop spans 15 amino acids. With 5 bases removed from V and 0 bases from J, the gap between germline ends came to 11 bases. From germline, CDR1 is SEHNR and CDR2 FQNEAQ (reference sequence). The CDR3 is CASSPGQNSNQPQHF. CDR3 nucleotide sequence: TGTGCCAGCAGCCCCGGACAAAATAGCAATCAGCCCCAGCATTTT. Full variable domain (rest looked up from reference TRBV7-9 and TRBJ1-5): DTGVSQNPRHKITKRGQNVTFRCDPISEHNRLYWYRQTLGQGPEFLTYFQNEAQLEKSRLLSDRFSAERPKGSFSTLEIQRTEQGDSAMYLCASSPGQNSNQPQHFGDGTRLSIL.

This clonotype came up a few times. The genes are TRBV5-6 and TRBJ2-1; D is tentatively TRBD1 or TRBD2 (6 bases each). Germline CDR1 reads SGHDT; CDR2 reads YYEEEE. The V end lost 3 bases, the J end lost 0 bases, and 25 bases lay between the germline ends. This CDR3 region has 20 residues. CDR3 protein: CASSSPWGAAPDRSYNEQFF. In DNA, the CDR3 is TGTGCCAGCAGCTCACCATGGGGGGCGGCGCCCGATCGCTCCTACAATGAGCAGTTCTTC.

The CDR3 region has the DNA TGTGCCAGTAGTACCGGAGGGACAGGGTGGACTGAAGCTTTCTTT. Its translation is CASSTGGTGWTEAFF. This chain joins TRBV19 and TRBJ1-1, with 9 bases fitting TRBD1. From germline, CDR1 is LNHDA and CDR2 SQIVND (reference sequence). Germline trimming cut 4 bases from V and 5 bases from J; bases unmatched to any gene: 8. The CDR3 has 15 residues. The complete variable domain, with remaining parts taken from reference TRBV19 and TRBJ1-1, reads DGGITQSPKYLFRKEGQNVTLSCEQNLNHDAMYWYRQDPGQGLRLIYYSQIVNDFQKGDIAEGYSVSREKKESFPLTVTSAQKNPTAFYLCASSTGGTGWTEAFFGQGTRLTVV.

This clonotype has a count of ten or more. The V call is TRBV12-3 or TRBV12-4, the J call TRBJ2-7, with 11 bases fitting TRBD2. Unmatched junction bases numbered 7, after V lost 4 bases and J lost 2 bases. This CDR3 contains 16 residues. DNA for the CDR3: TGTGCCAGCAGTTCCCCTAGCGGGAGGATAGCCTACGAGCAGTACTTC. It specifies CASSSPSGRIAYEQYF.

Ten or more counts support this clonotype. The V call is TRBV28, the J call TRBJ2-1; TRBD2 aligns across 11 bases. The CDR3 consists of 13 residues. In germline, CDR1 is MDHEN, CDR2 SYDVKM. V lost 8 bases, J lost 4 bases, and 1 base stayed unmatched. CDR3 amino acids: CASLAGGYNEQFF. DNA for the CDR3: TGTGCCAGCTTAGCGGGAGGGTACAATGAGCAGTTCTTC.

This clonotype has just a few counts. The chain's CDR3 is CSASGGHETWQYF. The CDR3 bases are TGCAGTGCTAGTGGCGGACACGAAACGTGGCAGTACTTC. The chain joins TRBV20-1 to TRBJ2-7, with D possibly being TRBD1 (5 bases). The CDR3 has 13 residues. The germline V and J ends were trimmed by 3 bases and 9 bases, with 18 bases remaining between them. Germline CDR1 and CDR2: DFQATT and SNEGSKA (reference sequence).

This clonotype was picked up many times. V is TRBV6-5 and J is TRBJ2-1, with D possibly being TRBD1 (6 bases). V was trimmed by 0 bases and J by 9 bases, leaving 9 bases between them. Germline V gene lookup returns CDR1 MNHEY and CDR2 SVGAGI. CDR3 length: 13 amino acids. CDR3 coding DNA: TGTGCCAGCAGTTACTCCAGGGGAAGTGAGCAGTTCTTC. The encoded protein is CASSYSRGSEQFF.

This clonotype was counted ten times or more. V usage is TRBV6-2 or TRBV6-3 and J usage is TRBJ2-7; possibly TRBD1 for D (6 bases). V lost 0 bases and J 4 bases, leaving 13 bases between the germline ends. The length of the CDR3 is 15 residues. Germline loops: CDR1 MNHEY, CDR2 SVGEGT. The CDR3 is CASSYSIGDTYEQYF. The CDR3 DNA reads as TGTGCCAGCAGTTACTCGATTGGGGACACGTACGAGCAGTACTTC.